The 16 T cell receptor beta chains below were found in one sample sequenced in a study of OX40 agonist ivuxolimab in advanced cancers. The assay was immunoSEQ multiplex PCR, and TCRdb's table has in-frame clones only and misses some. The sample includes approximately 80,000 clones, approximately 92% of them seen just once. This specimen was CD4+ or CD8+ T cells sorted from blood, taken in a trial of the OX40 agonist ivuxolimab. Every receptor here comes from an adult with an advanced solid tumor such as melanoma, head and neck, liver or kidney cancer.

The genes are TRBV7-3 and TRBJ2-5; D may be TRBD2 (5 bases). The CDR3 length is 18 residues. The germline V gene encodes CDR1 SGHTA and CDR2 FQGTGA. Deletions cut 2 bases from V and 2 bases from J, with 21 bases between. The CDR3 sequence is CASSLRLDCEINQETQYF. CDR3 bases: TGTGCCAGCAGCTTACGTCTGGACTGTGAAATCAATCAAGAGACCCAGTACTTC.

The genes are TRBV5-1 and TRBJ2-7, with TRBD1 matching over 9 bases. Losses at the gene ends were 4 bases for V and 1 base for J; bases not matched to a gene: 9. The CDR3 has 16 amino acids. From germline, CDR1 is SGHRS and CDR2 YFSETQ. This chain's CDR3 is CASSLGGTGTSYEQYV. CDR3 nucleotide sequence: TGCGCCAGCAGCCTGGGCGGGACAGGGACGTCCTACGAGCAGTACGTC.

Written as DNA, the CDR3 is TGTGCCAGCAGTGGGACCACGTACACCGGGGAGCTGTTTTTT. Encoded protein: CASSGTTYTGELFF. The chain joins TRBV2 to TRBJ2-2, with unresolved D. Trimming took 4 bases from V and 3 from J, leaving 9 bases between them. Germline V gives CDR1 SNHLY, CDR2 FYNNEI. The CDR3 extends over 14 amino acids.

The genes are TRBV11-2 and TRBJ2-1, with 11 bases identical to TRBD2. Germline loops: CDR1 SGHAT, CDR2 FQNNGV. This CDR3 has 15 residues. J gave up 5 bases and V 5 bases, and 5 bases lay outside the gene matches. CDR3 DNA sequence: TGTGCCAGCAGCCCTCGACTAGCGGGGAACAATGAGCAGTTCTTC. Translation gives CASSPRLAGNNEQFF.

The CDR3 reads CASAPRQTTNTGELFF. CDR3 nucleotide sequence: TGTGCCAGCGCCCCCCGACAGACAACGAACACCGGGGAGCTGTTTTTT. The chain employs TRBV18 and TRBJ2-2; D is perhaps TRBD1 (5 bases). Germline CDR1 reads KGHSH; CDR2 reads LQKENI. There are 16 residues in the CDR3. The ends were cut back, 8 bases at V and 0 bases at J, with 16 bases in the middle.

The chain couples TRBV4-3 to TRBJ2-1, with D uncertain. Trimming left V 5 bases short and J 2 bases short, with 16 bases between. The CDR3 runs to 16 residues. Germline CDR1 reads LGHNA; CDR2 reads YSLEER. CDR3 coding DNA: TGCGCCAGCAGCAATGTGCGGTCTGACGCCTACAATGAGCAGTTCTTC. Amino acid sequence: CASSNVRSDAYNEQFF.

This clone came up once. DNA for the CDR3: TGTGCCAGCAGTTTAGGGAGGGGGGTACGCAATGAGCAGTTCTTC. Amino acid sequence: CASSLGRGVRNEQFF. The chain has TRBV27 and TRBJ2-1; perhaps TRBD2 as D (7 bases). Trimming left V 2 bases short and J 6 bases short, with 14 bases between. Per the germline V gene, CDR1 is MNHEY and CDR2 is SMNVEV (reference sequence). There are 15 residues in the CDR3.

V usage is TRBV28 and J usage is TRBJ2-1; 8 positions agree with TRBD1. CDR1 is MDHEN and CDR2 is SYDVKM in the germline V gene. CDR3 size: 15 residues. Trimming took 3 bases from V and 7 from J; bases not matched to a gene: 8. This chain's CDR3 is CASSLSGQGRNEQFF. Written as DNA, the CDR3 is TGTGCCAGCAGTTTGTCCGGACAGGGAAGAAATGAGCAGTTCTTC.

The chain has TRBV20-1 and TRBJ1-1; D uncertain. Looked up from germline, CDR1 is DFQATT and CDR2 is SNEGSKA (reference sequence). The CDR3 is 11 residues long. V lost 6 bases to trimming and J lost 13 bases, with 18 bases between them. The CDR3 sequence: CSANEEGVGFF. DNA for the CDR3: TGCAGTGCAAACGAGGAGGGAGTGGGTTTCTTT.

The chain combines TRBV7-9 with TRBJ2-5, with unresolved D. This CDR3 contains 11 residues. Trimming took off 6 bases at V and 5 bases at J, with 7 bases between the two ends. Germline-derived CDR1 and CDR2 are SEHNR and FQNEAQ (reference sequence). CDR3 residues: CASRSSETQYF. CDR3 DNA sequence: TGTGCCAGCAGGTCGTCGGAGACCCAGTACTTC. The full variable domain, in which reference TRBV7-9 and TRBJ2-5 provide the parts outside the CDR3, is DTGVSQNPRHKITKRGQNVTFRCDPISEHNRLYWYRQTLGQGPEFLTYFQNEAQLEKSRLLSDRFSAERPKGSFSTLEIQRTEQGDSAMYLCASRSSETQYFGPGTRLLVL.

The rearrangement joins TRBV7-3 to TRBJ2-3, with TRBD1 matching 9 bases. Germline V gives CDR1 SGHTA, CDR2 FQGTGA. The CDR3 loop spans 13 amino acids. V shed 5 bases, J shed 6 bases, and the junction held 3 bases outside the gene matches. This CDR3 reads CASSRGTGDTQYF. The CDR3, as DNA: TGTGCCAGCAGCCGCGGGACAGGGGATACGCAGTATTTT. The full variable domain, its missing parts supplied by reference TRBV7-3 and TRBJ2-3, is GAGVSQTPSNKVTEKGKYVELRCDPISGHTALYWYRQSLGQGPEFLIYFQGTGAADDSGLPNDRFFAVRPEGSVSTLKIQRTERGDSAVYLCASSRGTGDTQYFGPGTRLTVL.

The CDR3 sequence: CAITSRTSGGAYSYNEQFF. The CDR3 DNA sequence: TGTGCCATTACAAGCCGGACTAGCGGGGGGGCCTACTCCTACAATGAGCAGTTCTTC. The V call is TRBV28, the J call TRBJ2-1; TRBD2 agrees at 15 bases. Germline V gene lookup returns CDR1 MDHEN and CDR2 SYDVKM. J was trimmed by 0 bases and V by 10 bases; bases with no gene match: 13. The CDR3 has 19 amino acids.

This clone was counted between two and nine times. V and J are TRBV19 and TRBJ2-2; weak D call: TRBD2 (7 bases). Germline lookup yields CDR1 LNHDA and CDR2 SQIVND (reference sequence). V dropped 5 bases and J dropped 5 bases, with 15 bases sitting between them. This CDR3 comprises 15 residues. The CDR3 here is CASSLDRRGTGELFF. The CDR3 DNA reads as TGTGCCAGTAGTCTCGACAGGCGGGGGACCGGGGAGCTGTTTTTT.

The chain combines TRBV11-3 with TRBJ2-2; no clear D. The CDR3 is made up of 13 amino acids. The V end was cut by 5 bases, the J end by 3 bases, with 7 bases between. Germline V gene data show CDR1 as SGHNT and CDR2 as YENEEA. The CDR3: CASSPQYTGELFF. CDR3 DNA sequence: TGTGCCAGCAGCCCACAGTACACCGGGGAGCTGTTTTTT. Full variable domain (missing parts from reference TRBV11-3 and TRBJ2-2): EAGVVQSPRYKIIEKKQPVAFWCNPISGHNTLYWYLQNLGQGPELLIRYENEEAVDDSQLPKDRFSAERLKGVDSTLKIQPAELGDSAVYLCASSPQYTGELFFGEGSRLTVL.

The chain has TRBV10-1 and TRBJ2-7; 7 nucleotides align to TRBD2. The CDR3 totals 14 residues. V shed 6 bases, J shed 1 base, and the junction held 6 bases outside the gene matches. Per germline, CDR1 WNHNN and CDR2 SYGVQD (reference sequence). Here the CDR3 reads CASRGGAGSYEQYV. The CDR3, as DNA: TGCGCCAGCAGGGGAGGAGCGGGATCCTACGAGCAGTACGTC.

The V call is TRBV7-8, the J call TRBJ2-7, with 7 bases that match TRBD1. Germline CDR1 SGHVS, CDR2 FQNEAQ. The CDR3 extends over 17 amino acids. With 1 base clipped from V and 7 bases from J, the junction kept 16 bases outside the gene matches. In nucleotides, the CDR3 is TGTGCCAGCAGCTTAGAAGGCCCTGACAGGGTCACTCGAGAGCAGTACTTC. Its translation is CASSLEGPDRVTREQYF.